This entry features one TCR beta chain sequence. Antigen: not known. The data derive from a study of cytomegalovirus exposure and HLA in healthy donors. The study, taken as a whole, reports: Links to common viral pathogens appeared, in a later analysis, for several of the most significant clusters. Earlier analysis found most TCR beta V segments productive about 87% or about 30% of the time. The study recorded 160 or so TCR beta chains that were cytomegalovirus-associated. TCR beta sequences reportedly predicted most subjects' HLA-A and HLA-B alleles accurately.

The CDR3 sequence is 14 residues long. Germline values: CDR1 SGHNT, CDR2 YYREEE (reference sequence). V lost 4 bases, J lost 0 bases, and 10 bases lay in between. 60 Vbeta and 13 Jbeta primers were used in PCR. Sequencing was performed with immunoSEQ multiplex PCR; in TCRdb, only in-frame clones are kept and a portion is missing. The data hold about 200,000 clones, with roughly 80% observed a single time. This clonotype was obtained from a man under 40 in good health and CMV-seronegative. Sequencing used PBMCs. The rearrangement joins TRBV5-4 to TRBJ1-1, with D uncertain. The DNA for the CDR3 is TGTGCCAGCAGCCCCAGGCACATGAACACTGAAGCTTTCTTT. Translated, it gives CASSPRHMNTEAFF.